The 28 T cell receptor beta chains below were found in one sample sequenced in a study of HIV-infected patients and healthy controls. Reverse transcription used 450 to 500 ng RNA and constant-region primers for alpha and beta. Each of the alpha and beta chains got its own library through chain-specific third strand synthesis with indices. Each CDR3 protein gets one entry after TCRdb re-called the 5' RACE reads with MiXCR. The table includes 3,000 to 4,000 distinct CDR3 sequences, 25% to 30% detected once. Roughly three months, about 14 weeks, into antiretroviral therapy, follow-up blood was collected. Whole blood was used without fractionation, so all unsorted peripheral T cells were included. The source material was blood, sampled during antiretroviral therapy. These receptors originate from an adult with HIV infection.

The rearrangement links TRBV5-1 to TRBJ1-1; 10 nucleotides align to TRBD1. Trimming took 4 bases from V and 4 from J; bases not matched to a gene: 7. The CDR3 covers 15 residues. Germline CDR1 and CDR2: SGHRS and YFSETQ. The CDR3 nucleotides are TGCGCCAGCAGCGTGGGACAGGGGCACGCCACTGAAGCTTTCTTT. Its protein product is CASSVGQGHATEAFF.

The rearrangement joins TRBV5-1 to TRBJ1-1, with 7 bases matching TRBD1. The CDR3 spans 14 residues. Trimming removed 3 bases from V and 4 bases from J; junction bases left unmatched: 6. Germline-derived CDR1 and CDR2 are SGHRS and YFSETQ. The CDR3 DNA reads TGCGCCAGCAGCTATAATCCAGGGGGCACTGAAGCTTTCTTT. It specifies CASSYNPGGTEAFF.

By sample share, this clonotype is medium-sized. The chain employs TRBV6-6 and TRBJ2-7; TRBD1 matches 11 bases. Germline CDR1 is MNHNY and CDR2 is SVGAGI (reference sequence). This CDR3 has 14 residues. After removal of 7 bases from V and 5 bases from J, the junction contained 7 bases not matched to a gene. CDR3 coding DNA: TGTGCCAGCACCCGGGACAGGGGGACCCACGAGCAGTACTTC. It specifies CASTRDRGTHEQYF.

This clonotype qualifies as large. The genes are TRBV7-8 and TRBJ2-1; D unresolved. V lost 1 base and J 8 bases, leaving 0 bases between the germline ends. CDR1 is SGHVS, CDR2 FQNEAQ, per germline. The CDR3 runs 10 residues. CDR3 sequence: CASSLDEQFF. The CDR3 region has the DNA TGTGCCAGCAGCTTAGATGAGCAGTTCTTC. Variable domain in full (rest from reference TRBV7-8 and TRBJ2-1): GAGVSQSPRYKVAKRGQDVALRCDPISGHVSLFWYQQALGQGPEFLTYFQNEAQLDKSGLPSDRFFAERPEGSVSTLKIQRTQQEDSAVYLCASSLDEQFFGPGTRLTVL.

This clonotype is deemed medium-sized. The chain couples TRBV19 to TRBJ2-1; D is unresolved. Germline CDR1 reads LNHDA; CDR2 reads SQIVND (reference sequence). CDR3 length: 13 residues. Trimming left V 1 base short and J 8 bases short, with 9 bases between. The CDR3 reads CASSIVPGDEQFF. CDR3 bases: TGTGCCAGTAGTATAGTACCAGGCGATGAGCAGTTCTTC.

This clonotype is termed medium-sized. This rearrangement joins TRBV29-1 to TRBJ2-2; D could derive from TRBD1 or TRBD2 (5 bases each). V shed 0 bases and J shed 13 bases, with 12 bases lying between them. The CDR3 is made up of 12 amino acids. Germline V lookup: CDR1 SQVTM, CDR2 ANQGSEA. CDR3 nucleotides: TGCAGCGTTGAAGATCAGGCAGGGAGGCTGTTTTTT. It specifies CSVEDQAGRLFF.

The chain uses TRBV20-1 and TRBJ2-3; D remains unclear. Trimming took off 2 bases at V and 5 bases at J, with 5 bases between the two ends. Germline V lookup: CDR1 DFQATT, CDR2 SNEGSKA (reference sequence). CDR3 size: 11 residues. CDR3 residues: CSARTGDTQYF. The CDR3 region has the DNA TGCAGTGCTAGAACCGGAGATACGCAGTATTTT.

The CDR3 bases are TGTGCCAGCAGTTCGAGCACAGGGTTTTTAGCTTTCTTT. It codes for CASSSSTGFLAFF. The rearrangement uses TRBV28 and TRBJ1-1, with a weak D call TRBD1 (6 bases). In germline, CDR1 is MDHEN, CDR2 SYDVKM. Trimming shortened V by 4 bases and J by 10 bases, and 16 bases separated the two germline ends. The CDR3 spans 13 residues.

The rearrangement uses TRBV12-3 or TRBV12-4 and TRBJ1-1, with D tentatively TRBD1 (6 bases). Trimming removed 3 bases at V and 0 bases at J, with 11 bases between. This CDR3 has 15 amino acids. CDR3 bases: TGTGCCAGCAGTTTGAGGGGGAGTATGAACACTGAAGCTTTCTTT. Protein product: CASSLRGSMNTEAFF.

There are many counts of this clonotype. CDR3 loop: CASSYSSYYTGELFF. The CDR3 DNA reads TGTGCCAGCAGTTACTCGAGCTACTACACCGGGGAGCTGTTTTTT. The chain joins TRBV6-5 to TRBJ2-2, with D unresolved. The CDR3 length is 15 residues. The ends were cut back, 0 bases at V and 3 bases at J, with 8 bases in the middle. Germline CDR1 reads MNHEY; CDR2 reads SVGAGI.

The V gene is TRBV13, the J gene TRBJ2-3; 8 positions match TRBD2. In germline, CDR1 is PRHDT, CDR2 FYEKMQ (reference sequence). The length of the CDR3 is 18 residues. V lost 0 bases and J lost 2; bases outside the gene matches: 10. In DNA form, the CDR3 reads TGTGCCAGCAGCTTAGGGACTAGCGTGGGTTCTGTCACAGATACGCAGTATTTT. Protein sequence: CASSLGTSVGSVTDTQYF.

This clonotype is labeled medium-sized (0.01 to 0.1%). The chain has TRBV7-3 and TRBJ1-1; D is perhaps TRBD1 (6 bases). V lost 1 base to trimming and J lost 2 bases, with 14 bases between them. Germline CDR1 is SGHTA and CDR2 is FQGTGA. The CDR3 sequence is 16 residues long. CDR3 amino acids: CASSLILLGGNTEAFF. CDR3 nucleotides: TGTGCCAGCAGCTTAATCCTTCTGGGGGGCAACACTGAAGCTTTCTTT.

This clonotype is medium-sized by share. The chain employs TRBV5-6 and TRBJ1-2; D perhaps matches TRBD1 (5 bases). The CDR3 has 13 residues. Trimming cost V 4 bases and J 4 bases, with 11 bases left between them. The germline gives CDR1 SGHDT, CDR2 YYEEEE. The CDR3 protein is CASSQGTAYGYTF. In DNA form, the CDR3 reads TGTGCCAGCAGCCAAGGGACGGCCTATGGCTACACCTTC.

V usage is TRBV6-2 or TRBV6-3 and J usage is TRBJ2-7; 9 bases are a match to TRBD2. The CDR3 loop spans 17 amino acids. Germline loops: CDR1 MNHEY, CDR2 SVGEGT. V was pared by 4 bases and J by 0 bases, with 10 bases of the junction left unmatched. For the CDR3, the DNA is TGTGCCAGCAGTTTTCGACTAGCGGTACCATACTCCTACGAGCAGTACTTC. Its protein product is CASSFRLAVPYSYEQYF.

This clonotype turned up a few times. CDR3 amino acids: CASREQGSQPQHF. CDR3 in DNA: TGTGCCAGCAGAGAACAGGGGTCTCAGCCCCAGCATTTT. The chain links TRBV6-1 to TRBJ1-5; 7 bases fit TRBD1. The germline V gene encodes CDR1 MNHNS and CDR2 SASEGT. V was pared by 6 bases and J by 6 bases, with 5 bases of the junction left unmatched. This CDR3 contains 13 residues.

Within the sample, this clonotype is medium-sized. This rearrangement joins TRBV7-2 to TRBJ2-3, with D maybe TRBD2 (6 bases). This CDR3 spans 16 amino acids. Germline CDR1 reads SGHTA; CDR2 reads FQGNSA. Trimming stripped 0 bases from V and 2 bases from J, with 12 bases between. CDR3 nucleotide sequence: TGTGCCAGCAGCTTAGCGCCGGGACTTCCCACAGATACGCAGTATTTT. Its protein product is CASSLAPGLPTDTQYF.

This clonotype was seen only a few times. This chain connects TRBV3-1 to TRBJ2-5, with TRBD2 matching over 14 bases. The CDR3 length is 14 residues. V dropped 7 bases and J dropped 7; count of bases not matched to a gene: 5. Germline CDR1 reads LGHDT; CDR2 reads YNNKEL (reference sequence). CDR3 region: CASNRGTSGGTQYF. The CDR3 DNA reads as TGTGCCAGCAACCGGGGGACTAGCGGGGGGACCCAGTACTTC.

The rearrangement uses TRBV5-1 and TRBJ2-1; tentatively, D is TRBD1 or TRBD2 (6 bases each). This CDR3 is built from 15 residues. Germline CDR1 SGHRS, CDR2 YFSETQ. The V end lost 3 bases, the J end lost 8 bases, and 18 bases lay between the germline ends. CDR3 loop: CASSYNWGADYEQFF. The CDR3 DNA sequence: TGCGCCAGCAGCTACAACTGGGGGGCCGATTATGAGCAGTTCTTC.

This clonotype appeared a few times. The chain employs TRBV11-2 and TRBJ1-3; D remains ambiguous. The CDR3 sequence is 15 residues long. V shed 0 bases and J shed 0 bases, with 6 bases lying between them. Per germline, CDR1 SGHAT and CDR2 FQNNGV. The DNA of the CDR3 is TGTGCCAGCAGCTTAGAGGCCAGCTCTGGAAACACCATATATTTT. Translating gives CASSLEASSGNTIYF.

Relative to its sample, this clonotype is medium-sized. V and J are TRBV10-3 and TRBJ2-3; D gene unclear. The CDR3 is 15 residues long. The germline V and J ends were trimmed by 4 bases and 5 bases, with 16 bases remaining between them. CDR1 and CDR2 from the germline V gene are ENHRY and SYGVKD. Written as DNA, the CDR3 is TGTGCCATCAGTGGATCCCGGCCCCGGTTAGATACGCAGTATTTT. This translates into CAISGSRPRLDTQYF.

By share, this clonotype ranks as medium-sized. This chain joins TRBV3-1 and TRBJ1-6; 8 bases line up with TRBD1. Germline CDR1 reads LGHDT; CDR2 reads YNNKEL (reference sequence). V gave up 2 bases and J gave up 0 bases; unmatched junction bases: 15. The CDR3 extends over 21 amino acids. The CDR3 loop reads CASSQLQGGIRISSYNSPLHF. For the CDR3, the DNA is TGTGCCAGCAGCCAACTACAGGGGGGCATCAGGATTAGCTCCTATAATTCACCCCTCCACTTT.

By sample fraction, this clonotype is medium-sized (0.01 to 0.1%). The chain is built from TRBV11-2 and TRBJ2-5; TRBD2 aligns across 7 bases. The CDR3 contains 14 residues. Per germline, CDR1 SGHAT and CDR2 FQNNGV. V lost 2 bases to trimming and J lost 0 bases; unmatched junction nucleotides: 0. The CDR3 region is CASSLLADQETQYF. The CDR3 DNA is TGTGCCAGCAGCTTACTAGCGGACCAAGAGACCCAGTACTTC.

By share of the sample, this clonotype is medium-sized. The V and J genes are TRBV20-1 and TRBJ2-5; TRBD2 is a possible D gene (6 bases). V shed 6 bases and J shed 1 base, with 18 bases lying between them. This CDR3 comprises 15 residues. The germline CDR1 and CDR2 sequences are DFQATT and SNEGSKA (reference sequence). The CDR3 region is CSATRDSYTQETQYF. CDR3 DNA sequence: TGCAGTGCCACGAGGGACTCCTACACCCAAGAGACCCAGTACTTC.

Notes on this clonotype: Compared with germline, one end of the junction differs, possibly owing to a read error. The rearrangement uses TRBV6-2 or TRBV6-3 and TRBJ2-2; possible D gene TRBD1, 5 bases. Germline assignment: CDR1 MNHEY and CDR2 SVGEGT. This CDR3 has 15 amino acids. CDR3 protein: CASSYQGHDTWELFF. The CDR3 DNA follows: TGTGCCAGCAGTTACCAAGGACATGACACCTGGGAGCTGTTTTTT.

The gene calls are TRBV2 and TRBJ1-2; D is uncertain. The germline CDR1 and CDR2 sequences are SNHLY and FYNNEI. The CDR3 runs to 10 residues. Between the trimmed V and J ends, which lost 6 bases and 11 bases, there was a span of 10 bases. The CDR3 here is CASSRSEYTF. Written as DNA, the CDR3 is TGTGCCAGCAGCAGGTCAGAGTACACCTTC. The full variable domain, completed using reference TRBV2 and TRBJ1-2, is EPEVTQTPSHQVTQMGQEVILRCVPISNHLYFYWYRQILGQKVEFLVSFYNNEISEKSEIFDDQFSVERPDGSNFTLKIRSTKLEDSAMYFCASSRSEYTFGSGTRLTVV.

A word on this clonotype: The germline gene is not matched at one end of the junction; a read error may be the cause. CDR3 protein: CASSLDDRARNF. The DNA of the CDR3 is TGCGCCAGCAGCTTGGATGACAGGGCCCGCAACTTT. This chain connects TRBV5-1 to TRBJ1-6, with 7 bases fitting TRBD1. Germline CDR1 reads SGHRS; CDR2 reads YFSETQ. The CDR3 is 12 amino acids.

The rearrangement joins TRBV7-2 to TRBJ1-1; D remains unclear. CDR3 length: 15 residues. In germline, CDR1 is SGHTA, CDR2 FQGNSA. Deletions cut 7 bases from V and 0 bases from J, with 15 bases between. The CDR3 here is CASNPRGIMNTEAFF. DNA of the CDR3: TGTGCCAGCAACCCACGCGGGATAATGAACACTGAAGCTTTCTTT.

The table lists this clonotype with a count of one. The chain couples TRBV5-1 to TRBJ2-7; TRBD1 aligns across 7 bases. CDR1 is SGHRS, CDR2 YFSETQ, per germline. Trimming removed 6 bases from V and 9 bases from J; junction bases left unmatched: 24. The CDR3 is 17 residues long. CDR3 amino acids: CASISTRSRDRQSWQYF. Written as DNA, the CDR3 is TGCGCCAGCATCTCGACACGATCCCGGGACAGACAGAGCTGGCAGTACTTC.